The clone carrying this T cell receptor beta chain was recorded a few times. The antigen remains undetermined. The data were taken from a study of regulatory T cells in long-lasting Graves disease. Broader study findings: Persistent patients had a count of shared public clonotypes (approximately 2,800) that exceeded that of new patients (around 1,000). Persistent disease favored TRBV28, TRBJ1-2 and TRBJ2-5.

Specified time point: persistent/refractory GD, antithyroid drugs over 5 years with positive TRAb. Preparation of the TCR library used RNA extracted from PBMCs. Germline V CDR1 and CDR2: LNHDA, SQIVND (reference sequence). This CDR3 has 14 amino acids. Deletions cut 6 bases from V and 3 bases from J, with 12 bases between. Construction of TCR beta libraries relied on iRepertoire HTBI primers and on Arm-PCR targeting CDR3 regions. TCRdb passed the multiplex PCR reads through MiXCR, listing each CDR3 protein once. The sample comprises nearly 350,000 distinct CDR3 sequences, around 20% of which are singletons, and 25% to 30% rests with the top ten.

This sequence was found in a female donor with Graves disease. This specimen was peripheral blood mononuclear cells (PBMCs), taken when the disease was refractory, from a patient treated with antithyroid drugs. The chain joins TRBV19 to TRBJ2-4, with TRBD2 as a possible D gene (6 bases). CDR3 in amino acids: CASRWRAGKNIQYF. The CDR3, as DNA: TGTGCCAGTAGGTGGAGGGCTGGCAAAAACATTCAGTACTTC.